Listed below are T cell receptor beta chains from one sample, sequenced in a study of blood T cell repertoires in COVID-19. Data came from immunoSEQ multiplex PCR; TCRdb stores just in-frame clones and leaves some out. The table has under 300,000 clones, around 84% seen once. The sequencing input was peripheral blood. The source of these receptors is a man aged 40-55 years who had recovered from COVID-19. CDR3s leave out the opening cysteine and the closing phenylalanine or tryptophan. The order of the fields is D gene, J gene, V gene, CDR3 protein. The D gene is left open where the match is weak.

>TRBD1|TRBJ1-3|TRBV2
ASREPSGGNGNTIY
>NA|TRBJ2-3|TRBV21-1
ASSKPGLAGGPAGTDTQY
>NA|TRBJ1-1|TRBV11-2
ASSLEGLAGEAF
>TRBD1|TRBJ1-2|TRBV5-1
ASSLGPGGRDGYT
>NA|TRBJ2-5|TRBV5-4
ASSLDEGGETQY
>NA|TRBJ1-4|TRBV5-1
ASSWTGLDGGEKLF
>NA|TRBJ2-7|TRBV14
ASSQGLLYEQY
>NA|TRBJ1-6|TRBV15
ATSRVAGDSPLH
>TRBD2|TRBJ2-3|TRBV10-1
ASSESSGRASDTQY
>NA|TRBJ2-5|TRBV30
AWSDSGLLY
>NA|TRBJ2-5|TRBV27
ASRGNRAQETQY
>TRBD2|TRBJ2-3|TRBV19
ASSTWTSGDTDTQY
>NA|TRBJ1-2|TRBV6-6
ASSFRDIIYGYT
>NA|TRBJ1-2|TRBV2
ASSEWRVYGYT
>NA|TRBJ2-2|TRBV21-1
ASSIWSGIRFAGELF
>NA|TRBJ1-3|TRBV7-9
ASSLDSSGNTIY
>NA|TRBJ2-5|TRBV5-5
ASSLPGVETQY
>TRBD2|TRBJ2-1|TRBV10-1
ASSESVSGRVVQF
>NA|TRBJ1-5|TRBV19
ASSIEQGWRQPQH
>NA|TRBJ2-5|TRBV5-4
ASSLAQAQETQY
>TRBD1|TRBJ2-2|TRBV7-2
ASSIDRGSGELF
>NA|TRBJ2-2|TRBV10-3
AISESTSRRATGELF
>NA|TRBJ2-1|TRBV5-4
ASSPDPGLINNEQF
>NA|TRBJ1-1|TRBV7-9
ASSLAQNTEAF
>NA|TRBJ2-2|TRBV5-5
ASSRGTDTGELF
>NA|TRBJ1-2|TRBV4-1
ASRNLGKTRFYGYT
>TRBD1|TRBJ1-2|TRBV11-2
ASSPGQGYGYT
>NA|TRBJ2-4|TRBV27
ASSLGASRINIQY
>NA|TRBJ1-2|TRBV19
ASSPVRGDYGYT
>NA|TRBJ1-6|TRBV10-2
ASSQTGDNSPLH
>TRBD1|TRBJ1-2|TRBV6-5
ASKRTGTYGYT
>NA|TRBJ2-3|TRBV7-8
ASSLRARLDTQY
>NA|TRBJ1-5|TRBV27
ASTGRLRQPQH
>NA|TRBJ1-4|TRBV6-6
ASTGALREKLF
>NA|TRBJ1-2|TRBV6-6
ASRAVSYYGYT
>TRBD1|TRBJ1-2|TRBV3-1/TRBV3-2
ASSAQGQTYGYT
>TRBD2|TRBJ2-1|TRBV11-2
ASSLGLAGVNEQF
>TRBD1|TRBJ1-2|TRBV19
ASSIQGARGYT
>NA|TRBJ1-1|TRBV11-2
ASSLPAMNTEAF
>NA|TRBJ1-1|TRBV12-3/TRBV12-4
ASSWQYTEAF
>NA|TRBJ2-3|TRBV7-2
ASSRPPRLDTQY
>TRBD1|TRBJ1-1|TRBV19
ASRERGQAF
>NA|TRBJ2-3|TRBV7-2
ASSSTGFTDTQY
>NA|TRBJ2-7|TRBV6-2/TRBV6-3
ASSPIGDNPYEQY
>NA|TRBJ2-2|TRBV5-5
ASSLARQRTGELF
>NA|TRBJ2-6|TRBV5-5
ASSSLVSGANVLT
>NA|TRBJ1-1|TRBV6-5
ASSKLAEAF